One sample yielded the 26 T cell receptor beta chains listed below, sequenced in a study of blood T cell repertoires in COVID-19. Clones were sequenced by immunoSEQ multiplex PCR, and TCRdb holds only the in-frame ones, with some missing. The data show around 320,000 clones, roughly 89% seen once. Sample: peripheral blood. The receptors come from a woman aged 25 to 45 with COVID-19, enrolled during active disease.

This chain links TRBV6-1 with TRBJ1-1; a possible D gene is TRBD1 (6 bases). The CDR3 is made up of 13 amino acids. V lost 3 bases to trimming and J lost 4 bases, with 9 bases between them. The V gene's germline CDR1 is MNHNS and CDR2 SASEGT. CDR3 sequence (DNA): TGTGCCAGCAGTGAGGGGGGGCCCACTGAAGCTTTCTTT. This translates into CASSEGGPTEAFF.

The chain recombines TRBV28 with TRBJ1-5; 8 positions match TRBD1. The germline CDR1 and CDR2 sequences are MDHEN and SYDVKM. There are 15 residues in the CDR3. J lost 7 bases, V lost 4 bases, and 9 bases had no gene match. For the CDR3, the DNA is TGTGCCAGCAGTTCCGCGGGGCAGGGGGCGCAGCCCCAGCATTTT. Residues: CASSSAGQGAQPQHF.

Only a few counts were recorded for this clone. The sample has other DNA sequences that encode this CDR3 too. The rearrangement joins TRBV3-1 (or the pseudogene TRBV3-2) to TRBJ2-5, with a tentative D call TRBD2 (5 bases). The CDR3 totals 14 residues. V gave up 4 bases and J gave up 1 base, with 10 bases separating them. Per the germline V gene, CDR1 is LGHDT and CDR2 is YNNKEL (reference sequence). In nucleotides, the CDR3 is TGTGCCAGCAGCCCCTCGGGATCCCAAGAGACCCAGTACTTC. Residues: CASSPSGSQETQYF.

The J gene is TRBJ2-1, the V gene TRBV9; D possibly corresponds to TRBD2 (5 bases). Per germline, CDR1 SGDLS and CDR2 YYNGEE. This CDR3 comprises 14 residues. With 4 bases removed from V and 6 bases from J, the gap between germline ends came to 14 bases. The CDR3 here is CASSPRTSLNEQFF. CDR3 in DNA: TGTGCCAGCAGCCCAAGGACTTCGCTCAATGAGCAGTTCTTC. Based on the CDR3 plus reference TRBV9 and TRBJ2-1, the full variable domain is DSGVTQTPKHLITATGQRVTLRCSPRSGDLSVYWYQQSLDQGLQFLIQYYNGEERAKGNILERFSAQQFPDLHSELNLSSLELGDSALYFCASSPRTSLNEQFFGPGTRLTVL.

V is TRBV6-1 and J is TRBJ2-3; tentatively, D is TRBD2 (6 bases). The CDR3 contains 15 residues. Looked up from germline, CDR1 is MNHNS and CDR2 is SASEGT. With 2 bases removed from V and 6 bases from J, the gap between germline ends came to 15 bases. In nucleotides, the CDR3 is TGTGCCAGCAGTGAAAATCGGGGGTCCCCCGATACGCAGTATTTT. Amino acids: CASSENRGSPDTQYF.

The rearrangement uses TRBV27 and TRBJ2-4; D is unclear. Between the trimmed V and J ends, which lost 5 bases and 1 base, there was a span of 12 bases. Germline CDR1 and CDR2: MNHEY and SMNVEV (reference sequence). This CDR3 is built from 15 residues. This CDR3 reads CASSLLAGAKNIQYF. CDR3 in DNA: TGTGCCAGCAGTCTCTTAGCTGGGGCCAAAAACATTCAGTACTTC.

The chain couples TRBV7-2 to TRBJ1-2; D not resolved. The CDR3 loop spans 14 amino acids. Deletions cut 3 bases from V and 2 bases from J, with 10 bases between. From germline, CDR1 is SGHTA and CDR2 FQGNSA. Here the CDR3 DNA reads TGTGCCAGCAGCTTTGCAAGCCAAAACTATGGCTACACCTTC. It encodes CASSFASQNYGYTF.

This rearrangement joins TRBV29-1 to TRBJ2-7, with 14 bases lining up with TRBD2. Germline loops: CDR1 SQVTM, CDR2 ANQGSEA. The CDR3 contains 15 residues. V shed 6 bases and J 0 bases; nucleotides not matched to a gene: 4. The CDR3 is CSVRGTSGSSYEQYF. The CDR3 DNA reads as TGCAGCGTGAGGGGGACTAGCGGGAGCTCCTACGAGCAGTACTTC.

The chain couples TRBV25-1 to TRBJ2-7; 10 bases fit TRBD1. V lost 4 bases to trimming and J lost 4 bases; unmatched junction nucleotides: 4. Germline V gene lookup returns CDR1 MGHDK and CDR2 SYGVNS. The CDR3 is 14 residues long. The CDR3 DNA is TGTGCCAGCAGTGGGAGGACAGGGGGGTACGAGCAGTACTTC. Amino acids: CASSGRTGGYEQYF.

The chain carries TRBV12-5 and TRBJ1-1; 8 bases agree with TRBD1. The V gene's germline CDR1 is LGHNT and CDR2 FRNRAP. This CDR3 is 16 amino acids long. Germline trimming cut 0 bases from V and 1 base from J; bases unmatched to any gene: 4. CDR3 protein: CASGLVLQGANTEAFF. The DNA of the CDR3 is TGTGCTAGTGGTTTGGTACTTCAGGGGGCGAACACTGAAGCTTTCTTT. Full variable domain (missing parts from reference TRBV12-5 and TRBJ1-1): DARVTQTPRHKVTEMGQEVTMRCQPILGHNTVFWYRQTMMQGLELLAYFRNRAPLDDSGMPKDRFSAEMPDATLATLKIQPSEPRDSAVYFCASGLVLQGANTEAFFGQGTRLTVV.

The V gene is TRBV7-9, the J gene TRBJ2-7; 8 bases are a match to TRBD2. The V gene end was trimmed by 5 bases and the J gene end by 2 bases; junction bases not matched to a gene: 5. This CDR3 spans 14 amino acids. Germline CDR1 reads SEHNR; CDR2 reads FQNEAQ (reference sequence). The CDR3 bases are TGTGCCAGCAGCCCCCCGGGGGGGACCTACGAGCAGTACTTC. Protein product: CASSPPGGTYEQYF.

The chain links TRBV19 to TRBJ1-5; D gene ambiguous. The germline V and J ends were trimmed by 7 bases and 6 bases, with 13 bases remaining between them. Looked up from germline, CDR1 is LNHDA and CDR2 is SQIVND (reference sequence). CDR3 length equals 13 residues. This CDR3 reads CASIPRVGQPQHF. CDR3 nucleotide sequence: TGTGCCAGTATTCCCCGGGTCGGTCAGCCCCAGCATTTT.

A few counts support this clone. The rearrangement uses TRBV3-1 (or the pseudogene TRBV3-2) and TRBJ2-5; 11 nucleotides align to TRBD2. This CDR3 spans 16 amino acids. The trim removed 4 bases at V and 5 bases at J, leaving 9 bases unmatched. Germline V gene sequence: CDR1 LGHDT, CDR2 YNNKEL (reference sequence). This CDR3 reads CASSRGLAGGGETQYF. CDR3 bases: TGTGCCAGCAGCCGTGGGCTAGCGGGGGGAGGGGAGACCCAGTACTTC.

The CDR3: CASSLGDSWSVYNEQFF. The CDR3 DNA reads TGTGCCAGCAGCTTAGGGGACTCCTGGAGTGTTTACAATGAGCAGTTCTTC. The chain recombines TRBV11-2 with TRBJ2-1; weak D call: TRBD2 (6 bases). V lost 1 base to trimming and J lost 4 bases, with 17 bases between them. The germline gives CDR1 SGHAT, CDR2 FQNNGV. This CDR3 has 17 residues.

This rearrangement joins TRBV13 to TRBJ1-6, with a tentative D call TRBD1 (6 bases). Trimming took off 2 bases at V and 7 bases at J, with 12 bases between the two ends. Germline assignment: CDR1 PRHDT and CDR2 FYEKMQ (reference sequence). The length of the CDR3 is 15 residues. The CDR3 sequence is CASSLPGANNSPLHF. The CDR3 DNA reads TGTGCCAGCAGCTTACCAGGGGCGAACAATTCACCCCTCCACTTT.

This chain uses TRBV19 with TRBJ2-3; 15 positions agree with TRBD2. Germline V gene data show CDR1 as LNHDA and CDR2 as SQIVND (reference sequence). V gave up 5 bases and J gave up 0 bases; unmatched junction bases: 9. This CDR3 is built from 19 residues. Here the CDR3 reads CASSLGLAGGVTSTDTQYF. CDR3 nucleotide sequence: TGTGCCAGTAGTCTGGGACTAGCGGGGGGAGTCACTAGCACAGATACGCAGTATTTT.

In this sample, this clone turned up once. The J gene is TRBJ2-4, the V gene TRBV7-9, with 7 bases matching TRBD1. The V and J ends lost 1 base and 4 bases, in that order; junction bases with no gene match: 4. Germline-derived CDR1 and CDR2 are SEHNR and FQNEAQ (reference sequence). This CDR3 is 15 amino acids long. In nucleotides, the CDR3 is TGTGCCAGCAGCTTAGGGCAGGGGGAAAAAAACATTCAGTACTTC. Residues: CASSLGQGEKNIQYF.

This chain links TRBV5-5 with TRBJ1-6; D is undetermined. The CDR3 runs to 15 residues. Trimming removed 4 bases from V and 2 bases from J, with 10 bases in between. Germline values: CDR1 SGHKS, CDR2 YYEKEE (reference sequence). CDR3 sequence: CASSQTGTYNSPLHF. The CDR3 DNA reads TGTGCCAGCAGCCAGACCGGGACCTATAATTCACCCCTCCACTTT.

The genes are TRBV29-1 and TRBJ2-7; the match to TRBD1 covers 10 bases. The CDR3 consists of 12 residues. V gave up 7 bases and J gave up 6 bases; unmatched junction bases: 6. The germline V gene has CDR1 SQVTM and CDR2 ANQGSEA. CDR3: CSAPGQGSEQYF. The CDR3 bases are TGCAGCGCTCCGGGACAGGGGAGCGAGCAGTACTTC.

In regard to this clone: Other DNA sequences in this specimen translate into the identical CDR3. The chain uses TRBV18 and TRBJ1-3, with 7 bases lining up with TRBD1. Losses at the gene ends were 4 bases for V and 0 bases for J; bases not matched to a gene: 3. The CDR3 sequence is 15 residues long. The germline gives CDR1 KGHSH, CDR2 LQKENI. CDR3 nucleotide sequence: TGTGCCAGCTCACGACAGGGCTCCTCTGGAAACACCATATATTTT. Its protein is CASSRQGSSGNTIYF.

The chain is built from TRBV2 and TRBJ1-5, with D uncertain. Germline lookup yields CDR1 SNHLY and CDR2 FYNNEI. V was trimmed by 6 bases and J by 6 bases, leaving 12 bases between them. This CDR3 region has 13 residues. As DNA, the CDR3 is TGTGCCAGCAGGGTTTTTTCGGGTCAGCCCCAGCATTTT. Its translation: CASRVFSGQPQHF. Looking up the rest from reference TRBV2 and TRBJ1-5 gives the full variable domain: EPEVTQTPSHQVTQMGQEVILRCVPISNHLYFYWYRQILGQKVEFLVSFYNNEISEKSEIFDDQFSVERPDGSNFTLKIRSTKLEDSAMYFCASRVFSGQPQHFGDGTRLSIL.

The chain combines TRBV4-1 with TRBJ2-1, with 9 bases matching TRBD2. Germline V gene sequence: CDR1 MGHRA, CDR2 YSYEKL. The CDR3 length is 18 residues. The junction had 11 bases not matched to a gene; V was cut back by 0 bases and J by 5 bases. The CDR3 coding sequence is TGCGCCAGCAGCCAAGATAGCCCCGGCCTAGCGGGGCACAATGAGCAGTTCTTC. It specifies CASSQDSPGLAGHNEQFF.

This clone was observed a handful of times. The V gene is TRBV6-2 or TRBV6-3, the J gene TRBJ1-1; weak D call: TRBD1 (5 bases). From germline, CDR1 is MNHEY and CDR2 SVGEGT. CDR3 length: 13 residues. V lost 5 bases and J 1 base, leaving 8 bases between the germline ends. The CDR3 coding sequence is TGTGCCAGCAGTATGACAGCGAACACTGAAGCTTTCTTT. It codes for CASSMTANTEAFF.

The CDR3 DNA is TGTGCCAGCAGCTTGGTGCGGGGGGACTACGAGCAGTACTTC. Protein product: CASSLVRGDYEQYF. This sequence joins TRBV5-6 and TRBJ2-7, with 8 positions matching TRBD2. The CDR3 covers 14 residues. CDR1 is SGHDT and CDR2 is YYEEEE in the germline V gene. V was clipped by 0 bases and J by 3 bases; unmatched bases: 2.

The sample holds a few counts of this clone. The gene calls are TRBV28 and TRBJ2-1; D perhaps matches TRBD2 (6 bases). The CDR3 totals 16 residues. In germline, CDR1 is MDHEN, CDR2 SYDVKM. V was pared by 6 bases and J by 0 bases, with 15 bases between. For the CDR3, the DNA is TGTGCCAGCAGGGGAGATAGCGGATCCTCCTACAATGAGCAGTTCTTC. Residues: CASRGDSGSSYNEQFF.

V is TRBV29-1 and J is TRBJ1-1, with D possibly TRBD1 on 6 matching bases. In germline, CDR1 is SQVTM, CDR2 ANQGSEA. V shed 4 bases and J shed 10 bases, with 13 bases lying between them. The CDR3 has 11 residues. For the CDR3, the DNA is TGCAGCGTTGTGGGGGGGCTAGGAGCTTTCTTT. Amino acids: CSVVGGLGAFF.